The 20 T cell receptor beta chains listed next were all sequenced from one sample in a study of blood T cell repertoires in COVID-19. Method: immunoSEQ multiplex PCR; TCRdb's copy keeps in-frame clones and lacks some. The sample includes around 230,000 clones, approximately 85% seen only once; the top ten take 4% to 6%. Material for sequencing was peripheral blood. The origin of the receptors is a man aged 45-65 years with COVID-19, enrolled during active disease.

The chain links TRBV9 to TRBJ2-2; 8 nucleotides align to TRBD1. With V trimmed by 0 bases and J by 5 bases, 6 bases remained unmatched. The CDR3 covers 16 residues. Germline V gives CDR1 SGDLS, CDR2 YYNGEE. The DNA of the CDR3 is TGTGCCAGCAGCGTAGAGGGGGACAGGCAAACCGGGGAGCTGTTTTTT. This encodes CASSVEGDRQTGELFF. Combining the CDR3 with reference TRBV9 and TRBJ2-2 gives the whole variable domain DSGVTQTPKHLITATGQRVTLRCSPRSGDLSVYWYQQSLDQGLQFLIQYYNGEERAKGNILERFSAQQFPDLHSELNLSSLELGDSALYFCASSVEGDRQTGELFFGEGSRLTVL.

The V and J genes are TRBV7-2 and TRBJ1-5, with D unclear. CDR3 length equals 14 residues. Trimming cost V 1 base and J 3 bases, with 7 bases left between them. Looked up from germline, CDR1 is SGHTA and CDR2 is FQGNSA. The CDR3 region is CASSLVQNNQPQHF. The CDR3 nucleotides are TGTGCCAGCAGCTTAGTACAGAACAATCAGCCCCAGCATTTT.

Concerning this clone: The junction differs from germline at one of its ends, possibly a read error. The chain employs TRBV13 and TRBJ1-2, with D possibly matching TRBD1 (5 bases). The germline gives CDR1 PRHDT, CDR2 FYEKMQ (reference sequence). This CDR3 spans 14 amino acids. The CDR3 nucleotides are TGTGCCAGCAGCCTAGACAGCTCTAATTATGGCTACACCTTC. The encoded protein is CASSLDSSNYGYTF.

The J gene is TRBJ2-3, the V gene TRBV29-1, with TRBD2 as a possible D gene (5 bases). The CDR3 runs 13 residues. Germline V gene data show CDR1 as SQVTM and CDR2 as ANQGSEA. Deletions cut 0 bases from V and 2 bases from J, with 6 bases between. DNA for the CDR3: TGCAGCGTTGAAGAGGAGGACACAGATACGCAGTATTTT. It encodes CSVEEEDTDTQYF.

The chain links TRBV5-1 to TRBJ2-4; 7 bases are shared with TRBD2. Germline CDR1 is SGHRS and CDR2 is YFSETQ. The ends lost 3 bases at V and 9 bases at J; junction bases unmatched: 9. The CDR3 loop spans 14 amino acids. CDR3 residues: CASSSQWEGGIQYF. The CDR3 region has the DNA TGCGCCAGCAGCTCTCAGTGGGAGGGCGGCATTCAGTACTTC.

J is TRBJ2-3 and V is TRBV14; 8 bases are a match to TRBD2. CDR3 size: 16 residues. The V segment lost 3 bases and the J segment 5 bases; nucleotides outside the gene matches: 10. CDR1 is SGHDN, CDR2 FVKESK, per germline. The CDR3 loop reads CASSHQGSGGKDTQYF. In DNA, the CDR3 is TGTGCCAGCAGCCACCAAGGCAGCGGGGGTAAAGATACGCAGTATTTT.

The CDR3 region has the DNA TGTGCCAGCAGTTACCGGGACTTGGGCTACGAGCAGTACTTC. This translates into CASSYRDLGYEQYF. The rearrangement links TRBV6-5 to TRBJ2-7; D perhaps matches TRBD2 (6 bases). The CDR3 loop spans 14 amino acids. Germline CDR1 MNHEY, CDR2 SVGAGI. V was trimmed by 2 bases and J by 3 bases, leaving 11 bases between them.

The chain joins TRBV7-9 to TRBJ2-3; 12 bases map to TRBD1. Germline V gene lookup returns CDR1 SEHNR and CDR2 FQNEAQ (reference sequence). Unmatched junction bases numbered 6, after V lost 2 bases and J lost 3 bases. The CDR3 has 17 amino acids. The CDR3 DNA follows: TGTGCCAGCAGCTTACGGGACAGGGGGCTGCTTACAGATACGCAGTATTTT. This gives the protein CASSLRDRGLLTDTQYF.

The chain is built from TRBV7-8 and TRBJ1-5; possibly TRBD1 for D (6 bases). This CDR3 spans 15 amino acids. The germline CDR1 and CDR2 sequences are SGHVS and FQNEAQ. V lost 1 base, J lost 6 bases, and 13 bases lay in between. Here the CDR3 reads CASSLGTVRAQPQHF. CDR3 sequence (DNA): TGTGCCAGCAGCTTAGGGACAGTTAGGGCTCAGCCCCAGCATTTT.

The chain joins TRBV3-1 (or the pseudogene TRBV3-2) to TRBJ1-2, with 9 bases fitting TRBD1. Germline V gene lookup returns CDR1 LGHDT and CDR2 YNNKEL (reference sequence). This CDR3 is 15 amino acids long. V shed 3 bases, J shed 4 bases, and the junction held 6 bases outside the gene matches. The CDR3 sequence is CASSQRQGVGYGYTF. CDR3 nucleotides: TGTGCCAGCAGCCAGCGACAGGGGGTCGGCTATGGCTACACCTTC.

The chain combines TRBV29-1 with TRBJ2-3; 11 nucleotides agree with TRBD2. This CDR3 comprises 14 residues. Germline assignment: CDR1 SQVTM and CDR2 ANQGSEA. V lost 4 bases, J lost 2 bases, and 2 bases stayed unmatched. CDR3 sequence (DNA): TGCAGCGTTGCTAGCGGGGGGCACACAGATACGCAGTATTTT. Its translation is CSVASGGHTDTQYF.

The chain carries TRBV2 and TRBJ1-4, with D perhaps TRBD1 (5 bases). Trimming shortened V by 4 bases and J by 5 bases, and 8 bases separated the two germline ends. The CDR3 covers 13 residues. Looked up from germline, CDR1 is SNHLY and CDR2 is FYNNEI. The CDR3 DNA is TGTGCCAGCAGTGGACAGACAAATGAAAAACTGTTTTTT. This sequence encodes CASSGQTNEKLFF. The full variable domain, rest sourced from reference TRBV2 and TRBJ1-4, is EPEVTQTPSHQVTQMGQEVILRCVPISNHLYFYWYRQILGQKVEFLVSFYNNEISEKSEIFDDQFSVERPDGSNFTLKIRSTKLEDSAMYFCASSGQTNEKLFFGSGTQLSVL.

V gene TRBV12-3 or TRBV12-4 combines with J gene TRBJ2-4; D uncertain. The CDR3 totals 12 residues. With 2 bases removed from V and 6 bases from J, the gap between germline ends came to 5 bases. The CDR3 here is CASSLPPNIQYF. CDR3 DNA sequence: TGTGCCAGCAGTTTACCTCCAAACATTCAGTACTTC.

The chain links TRBV5-4 to TRBJ1-4; 7 bases agree with TRBD1. The CDR3 consists of 14 residues. CDR1 and CDR2 (germline): SGHNT, YYREEE (reference sequence). V lost 4 bases and J lost 4; bases outside the gene matches: 4. The CDR3 here is CASSPQGFNEKLFF. The CDR3 nucleotides are TGTGCCAGCAGCCCACAGGGGTTTAATGAAAAACTGTTTTTT.

The gene calls are TRBV27 and TRBJ2-2; TRBD1 matches at 7 bases. Germline V CDR1 and CDR2: MNHEY, SMNVEV (reference sequence). This CDR3 spans 16 amino acids. V lost 6 bases, J lost 4 bases, and 11 bases stayed unmatched. Here the CDR3 DNA reads TGTGCCAGCAGACGAACGGGGACAGCTTTCACCGGGGAGCTGTTTTTT. Its translation is CASRRTGTAFTGELFF.

This chain links TRBV10-2 with TRBJ2-2; TRBD2 matches 9 bases. The CDR3 has 14 amino acids. Germline V gene data show CDR1 as WSHSY and CDR2 as SAAADI. J gave up 4 bases and V 6 bases, and 3 bases lay outside the gene matches. CDR3 residues: CASRVAGATGELFF. In DNA form, the CDR3 reads TGCGCCAGCAGGGTAGCGGGGGCCACCGGGGAGCTGTTTTTT.

J is TRBJ1-1 and V is TRBV7-8; maybe TRBD1 (5 bases). Germline V gene lookup returns CDR1 SGHVS and CDR2 FQNEAQ. The ends were cut back, 0 bases at V and 4 bases at J, with 9 bases in the middle. The CDR3 is made up of 14 amino acids. The CDR3 bases are TGTGCCAGCAGCTTAGCACTCGGGGGCACTGAAGCTTTCTTT. It is translated as CASSLALGGTEAFF. Full variable domain (rest looked up from reference TRBV7-8 and TRBJ1-1): GAGVSQSPRYKVAKRGQDVALRCDPISGHVSLFWYQQALGQGPEFLTYFQNEAQLDKSGLPSDRFFAERPEGSVSTLKIQRTQQEDSAVYLCASSLALGGTEAFFGQGTRLTVV.

This clone occurred a few times. The chain employs TRBV6-2 or TRBV6-3 and TRBJ2-1; 12 nucleotides agree with TRBD2. The germline CDR1 and CDR2 sequences are MNHEY and SVGEGT. The CDR3 totals 17 residues. Trimming at V came to 6 bases and at J to 5 bases, leaving 11 bases not matched to a gene. This CDR3 is CASSRTSPSGGDNEQFF. The CDR3 DNA reads TGTGCCAGCAGCCGTACGTCCCCTAGCGGGGGGGACAATGAGCAGTTCTTC.

The genes are TRBV3-1 (or the pseudogene TRBV3-2) and TRBJ2-3; D is unclear. The CDR3 runs to 14 residues. With 5 bases removed from V and 5 bases from J, the gap between germline ends came to 14 bases. Germline V gene sequence: CDR1 LGHDT, CDR2 YNNKEL (reference sequence). For the CDR3, the DNA is TGTGCCAGCAGCAAAAGAGAGGAGCTAGATACGCAGTATTTT. It specifies CASSKREELDTQYF.

The chain uses TRBV13 and TRBJ2-1; perhaps TRBD1 as D (5 bases). The CDR3 loop spans 16 amino acids. In germline, CDR1 is PRHDT, CDR2 FYEKMQ (reference sequence). Trimming took off 4 bases at V and 1 base at J, with 14 bases between the two ends. In nucleotides, the CDR3 is TGTGCCAGCAGCTCCCGAATAAGGGGTTCCTACAATGAGCAGTTCTTC. This codes for CASSSRIRGSYNEQFF. Using reference TRBV13 and TRBJ2-1 for the parts outside the CDR3, the full variable domain is AAGVIQSPRHLIKEKRETATLKCYPIPRHDTVYWYQQGPGQDPQFLISFYEKMQSDKGSIPDRFSAQQFSDYHSELNMSSLELGDSALYFCASSSRIRGSYNEQFFGPGTRLTVL.